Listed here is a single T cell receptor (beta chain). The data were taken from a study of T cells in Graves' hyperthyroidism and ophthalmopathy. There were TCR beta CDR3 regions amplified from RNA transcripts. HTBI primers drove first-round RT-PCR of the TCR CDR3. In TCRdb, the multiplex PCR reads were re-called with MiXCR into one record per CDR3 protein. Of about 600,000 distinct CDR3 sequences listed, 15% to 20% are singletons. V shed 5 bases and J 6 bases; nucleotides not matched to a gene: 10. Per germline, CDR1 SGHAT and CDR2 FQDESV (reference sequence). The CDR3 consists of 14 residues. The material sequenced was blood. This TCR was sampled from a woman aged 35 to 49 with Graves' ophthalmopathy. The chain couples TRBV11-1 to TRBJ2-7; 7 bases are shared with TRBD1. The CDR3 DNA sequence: TGTGCCAGCAGCGTAAGACAGGGTTACGCCGAGCAGTACTTC. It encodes CASSVRQGYAEQYF.